A selection of T cell receptor beta chains follows, all from one sample in a study of early T cells in non-severe SARS-CoV-2 infection. MiXCR was run by TCRdb on the 5' RACE reads, yielding one entry per CDR3 protein. The table includes more than 35,000 distinct CDR3 sequences, 3.5% to 5% detected once. Sequences were obtained from whole blood. Receptor source: an adult who was a healthcare worker with PCR-confirmed SARS-CoV-2 infection or an uninfected control (not recorded which). Both conserved end residues are part of each CDR3. A D gene is named only where the DNA matches it firmly. Clone size appears in some rows only: once, few, many, or a class for an expanded clone.

15	-	few	TRBV5-1	TRBJ1-6	TGCGCCAGCAGCTTGGCTCTCAGCTCTAATTCACCCCTCCACTTT	CASSLALSSNSPLHF
15	-	many	TRBV9	TRBJ2-1	TGTGCCAGCAGCGCCAGACTGGGGTCCTACAATGAGCAGTTCTTC	CASSARLGSYNEQFF
14	TRBD1	many	TRBV27	TRBJ2-1	TGTGCCAGCAGTCTAATCGACAGGGGACGCGAGCAGTTCTTC	CASSLIDRGREQFF
14	TRBD1	many	TRBV5-4	TRBJ1-6	TGTGCCAGCACGGCCGGGACAGCCTATTCACCCCTCCACTTT	CASTAGTAYSPLHF
14	TRBD1	many	TRBV5-1	TRBJ2-7	TGCGCCAGCAGCTCCGGACAGGGGAGCTACGAGCAGTACTTC	CASSSGQGSYEQYF
15	-	many	TRBV5-1	TRBJ2-1	TGCGCCAGCAGCTTGATAGGAGAGGATTACAATGAGCAGTTCTTC	CASSLIGEDYNEQFF
14	-	many	TRBV5-4	TRBJ1-4	TGTGCCAGCAGCATTGGCGGCTATAATGAAAAACTGTTTTTT	CASSIGGYNEKLFF
13	-	many	TRBV18	TRBJ1-2	TGTGCCAGCTCACCGCCGGGGGCCTATGGCTACACCTTC	CASSPPGAYGYTF
14	-	many	TRBV9	TRBJ2-5	TGTGCCAGCAGCCCCCATATGGTAGCGGAGACCCAGTACTTC	CASSPHMVAETQYF
13	TRBD1	few	TRBV29-1	TRBJ2-2	TGCAGCGTCGACAGGGTTGGCACCGGGGAGCTGTTTTTT	CSVDRVGTGELFF
13	-	many	TRBV12-5	TRBJ2-7	TGTGCTAGTGGTTCCTCGGGGGCCTACGAGCAGTACTTC	CASGSSGAYEQYF
14	TRBD2	many	TRBV19	TRBJ2-7	TGTGCCACCTCACCGGGACTAGCGATCAACGAGCAGTACTTC	CATSPGLAINEQYF
15	-	many	TRBV7-6	TRBJ2-1	TGTGCCAGCAGCTCGAGGGCCCTCTCCTACAATGAGCAGTTCTTC	CASSSRALSYNEQFF
14	-	many	TRBV7-9	TRBJ2-5	TGTGCCAGCAGCTTAGACACTGTCCAAGAGACCCAGTACTTC	CASSLDTVQETQYF
13	TRBD1	many	TRBV6-1	TRBJ2-7	TGTGCCGTCCGCCGGGACAGTACTTACGAGCAGTACTTC	CAVRRDSTYEQYF
15	-	many	TRBV6-6	TRBJ2-7	TGTGCCAGCAGAAGGGACTCCTCGTTGTGGTCGGAGCAGTACTTC	CASRRDSSLWSEQYF
15	-	many	TRBV20-1	TRBJ2-5	TGCAGTGCTAGAGCGACGCGGCCATTTCAAGAGACCCAGTACTTC	CSARATRPFQETQYF
13	-	many	TRBV7-2	TRBJ1-2	TGTGCCAGCAGCTTCAAGGTTAACTATGGCTACACCTTC	CASSFKVNYGYTF
14	-	-	TRBV6-6	TRBJ2-5	TGTGCCAGCAGTACGTCCCCGGAGTGGGAGACCCAGTACTTC	CASSTSPEWETQYF
16	-	many	TRBV5-1	TRBJ2-2	TGCGCCAGCAGCTTGGAATACCAACGCGACACCGGGGAGCTGTTTTTT	CASSLEYQRDTGELFF
13	-	-	TRBV6-1	TRBJ1-4	TGTGCCAGTCATCAGGGCGTCGAGAAAAAACTGTTTTTT	CASHQGVEKKLFF